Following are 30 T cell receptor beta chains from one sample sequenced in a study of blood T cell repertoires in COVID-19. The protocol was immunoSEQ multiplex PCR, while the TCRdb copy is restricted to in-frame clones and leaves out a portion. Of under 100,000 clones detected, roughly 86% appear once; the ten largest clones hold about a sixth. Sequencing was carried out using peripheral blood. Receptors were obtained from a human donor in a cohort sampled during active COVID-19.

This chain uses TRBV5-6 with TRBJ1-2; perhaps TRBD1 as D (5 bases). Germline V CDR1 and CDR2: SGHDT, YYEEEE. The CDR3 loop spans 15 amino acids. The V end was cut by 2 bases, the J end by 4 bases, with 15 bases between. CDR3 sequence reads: CASSFSTPGLYGYTF. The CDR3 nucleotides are TGTGCCAGCAGCTTTTCAACTCCGGGACTCTATGGCTACACCTTC.

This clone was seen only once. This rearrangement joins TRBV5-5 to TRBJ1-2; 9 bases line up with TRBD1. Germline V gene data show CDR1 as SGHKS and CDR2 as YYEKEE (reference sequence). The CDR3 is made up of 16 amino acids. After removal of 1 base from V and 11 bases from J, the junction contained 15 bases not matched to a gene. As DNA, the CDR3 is TGTGCCAGCAGCTTGATGGTTACAGGGGGCGCTTTAGGATACACCTTC. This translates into CASSLMVTGGALGYTF.

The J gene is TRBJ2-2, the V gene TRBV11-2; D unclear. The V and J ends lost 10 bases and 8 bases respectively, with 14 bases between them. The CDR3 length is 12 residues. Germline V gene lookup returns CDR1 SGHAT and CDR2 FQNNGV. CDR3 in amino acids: CATSAFEGELFF. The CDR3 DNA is TGTGCCACCTCCGCTTTCGAGGGGGAGCTGTTTTTT.

The CDR3 DNA follows: TGTGCCAGCAGCGGAACTAGCGGGGGGCTCGAGACCCAGTACTTC. Translating it yields CASSGTSGGLETQYF. The chain carries TRBV5-4 and TRBJ2-5; TRBD2 matches 12 bases. The CDR3 contains 15 residues. Unmatched junction bases numbered 6, after V lost 4 bases and J lost 5 bases. Germline CDR1 and CDR2: SGHNT and YYREEE (reference sequence).

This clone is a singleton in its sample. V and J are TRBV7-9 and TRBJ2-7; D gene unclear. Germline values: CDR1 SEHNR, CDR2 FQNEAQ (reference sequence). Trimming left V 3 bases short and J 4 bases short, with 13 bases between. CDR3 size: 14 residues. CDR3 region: CASSFSTTTYEQYF. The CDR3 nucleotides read TGTGCCAGCAGCTTCTCCACCACGACTTACGAGCAGTACTTC.

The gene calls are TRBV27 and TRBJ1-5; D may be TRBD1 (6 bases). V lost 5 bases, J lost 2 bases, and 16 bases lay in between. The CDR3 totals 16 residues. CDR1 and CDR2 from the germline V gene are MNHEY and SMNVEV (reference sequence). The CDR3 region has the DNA TGTGCCAGCAGTCGGGAAGGACAGATTCGCAATCAGCCCCAGCATTTT. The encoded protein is CASSREGQIRNQPQHF.

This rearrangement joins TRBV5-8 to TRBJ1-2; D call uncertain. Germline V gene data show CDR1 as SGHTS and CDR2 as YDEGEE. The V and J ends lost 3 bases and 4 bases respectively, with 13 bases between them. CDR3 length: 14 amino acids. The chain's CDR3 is CASSSSVPLYGYTF. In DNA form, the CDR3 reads TGTGCCAGCAGCTCGAGCGTTCCTCTCTATGGCTACACCTTC.

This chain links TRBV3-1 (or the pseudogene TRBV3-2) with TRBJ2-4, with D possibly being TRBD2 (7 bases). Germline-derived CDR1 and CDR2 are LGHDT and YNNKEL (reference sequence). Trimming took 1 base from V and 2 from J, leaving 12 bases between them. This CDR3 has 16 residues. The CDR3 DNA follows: TGTGCCAGCAGCCAAGGGGGGGGGCGCTCCAAAAACATTCAGTACTTC. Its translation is CASSQGGGRSKNIQYF.

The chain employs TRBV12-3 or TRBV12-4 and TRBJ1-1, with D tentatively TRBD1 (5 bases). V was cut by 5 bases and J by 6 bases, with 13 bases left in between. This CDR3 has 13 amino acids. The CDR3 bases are TGTGCCAGCAGTACAAGCTGGGGCGCTGAAGCTTTCTTT. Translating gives CASSTSWGAEAFF.

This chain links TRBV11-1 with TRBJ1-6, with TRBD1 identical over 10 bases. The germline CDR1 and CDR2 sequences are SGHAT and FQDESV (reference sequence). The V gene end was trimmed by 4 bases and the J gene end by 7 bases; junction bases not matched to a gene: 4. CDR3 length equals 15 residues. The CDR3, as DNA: TGTGCCAGCAGCTATGGACAGGGGGAGAATTCACCCCTCCACTTT. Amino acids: CASSYGQGENSPLHF.

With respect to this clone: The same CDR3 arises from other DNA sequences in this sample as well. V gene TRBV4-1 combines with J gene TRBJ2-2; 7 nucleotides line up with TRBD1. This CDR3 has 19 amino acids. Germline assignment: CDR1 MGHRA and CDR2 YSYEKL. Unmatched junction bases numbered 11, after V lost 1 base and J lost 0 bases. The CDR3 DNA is TGCGCCAGCAGCCAAGGATTGAGCCCAGGGGGACCGAACACCGGGGAGCTGTTTTTT. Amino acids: CASSQGLSPGGPNTGELFF.

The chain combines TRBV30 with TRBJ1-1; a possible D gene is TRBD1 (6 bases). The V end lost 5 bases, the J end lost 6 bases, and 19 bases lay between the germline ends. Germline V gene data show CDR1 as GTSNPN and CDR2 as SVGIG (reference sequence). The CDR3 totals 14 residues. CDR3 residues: CAWVGGGSGAEAFF. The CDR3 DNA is TGTGCCTGGGTGGGAGGGGGGAGTGGTGCTGAAGCTTTCTTT. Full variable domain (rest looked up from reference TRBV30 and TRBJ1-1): SQTIHQWPATLVQPVGSPLSLECTVEGTSNPNLYWYRQAAGRGLQLLFYSVGIGQISSEVPQNLSASRPQDRQFILSSKKLLLSDSGFYLCAWVGGGSGAEAFFGQGTRLTVV.

The CDR3 loop reads CASSLDQNQPQHF. The CDR3 DNA reads TGCGCCAGCAGCTTGGATCAGAATCAGCCCCAGCATTTT. The V and J genes are TRBV5-1 and TRBJ1-5; D unresolved. The CDR3 runs to 13 residues. Trimming left V 0 bases short and J 4 bases short, with 5 bases between. CDR1 is SGHRS and CDR2 is YFSETQ in the germline V gene.

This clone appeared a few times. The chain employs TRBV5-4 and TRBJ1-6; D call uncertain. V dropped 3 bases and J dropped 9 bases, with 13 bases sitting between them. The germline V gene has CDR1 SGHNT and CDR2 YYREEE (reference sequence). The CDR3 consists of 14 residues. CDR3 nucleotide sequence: TGTGCCAGCAGCTCATCGAAGTCGGGTTCACCCCTCCACTTT. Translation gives CASSSSKSGSPLHF.

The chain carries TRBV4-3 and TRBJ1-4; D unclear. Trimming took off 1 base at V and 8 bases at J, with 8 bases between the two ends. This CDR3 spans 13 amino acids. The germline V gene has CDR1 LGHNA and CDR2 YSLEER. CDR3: CASSQGLAEKLFF. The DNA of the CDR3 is TGCGCCAGCAGCCAAGGACTGGCGGAAAAACTGTTTTTT.

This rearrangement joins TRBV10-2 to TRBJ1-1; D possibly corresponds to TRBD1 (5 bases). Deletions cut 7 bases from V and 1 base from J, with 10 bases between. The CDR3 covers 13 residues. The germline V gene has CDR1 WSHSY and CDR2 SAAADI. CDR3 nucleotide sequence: TGCGCCAGCACCAACAGGAGGAACACTGAAGCTTTCTTT. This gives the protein CASTNRRNTEAFF.

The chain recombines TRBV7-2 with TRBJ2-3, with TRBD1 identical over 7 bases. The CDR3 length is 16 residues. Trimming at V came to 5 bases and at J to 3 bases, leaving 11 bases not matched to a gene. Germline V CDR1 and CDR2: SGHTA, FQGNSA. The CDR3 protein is CASSPQGSGRTDTQYF. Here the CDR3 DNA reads TGTGCCAGCAGCCCACAGGGGTCTGGGCGTACAGATACGCAGTATTTT.

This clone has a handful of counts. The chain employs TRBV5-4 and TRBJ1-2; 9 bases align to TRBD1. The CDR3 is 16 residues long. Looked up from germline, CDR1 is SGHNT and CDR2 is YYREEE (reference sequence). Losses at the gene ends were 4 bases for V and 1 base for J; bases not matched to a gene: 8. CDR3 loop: CASSPGQGWGNYGYTF. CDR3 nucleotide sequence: TGTGCCAGCAGCCCCGGACAGGGGTGGGGTAACTATGGCTACACCTTC.

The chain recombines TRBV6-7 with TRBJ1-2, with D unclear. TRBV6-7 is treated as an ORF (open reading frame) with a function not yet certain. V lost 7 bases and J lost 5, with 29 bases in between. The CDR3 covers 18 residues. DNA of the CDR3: TGTGCCAGCATTTCCCAAGATAGGACTGGAGCTGGGCATTATGGCTACACCTTC. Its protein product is CASISQDRTGAGHYGYTF.

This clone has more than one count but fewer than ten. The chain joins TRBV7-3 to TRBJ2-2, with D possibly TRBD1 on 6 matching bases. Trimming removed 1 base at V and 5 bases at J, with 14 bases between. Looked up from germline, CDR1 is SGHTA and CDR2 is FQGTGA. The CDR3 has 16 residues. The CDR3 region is CASSLMVGTTTGELFF. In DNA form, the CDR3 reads TGTGCCAGCAGCTTAATGGTGGGGACAACTACCGGGGAGCTGTTTTTT.

The CDR3 DNA sequence: TGCGCCAGCAGCCTGACTAGCGGGCGATACAATGAGCAGTTCTTC. As protein: CASSLTSGRYNEQFF. V gene TRBV5-1 combines with J gene TRBJ2-1; 10 bases fit TRBD2. Germline assignment: CDR1 SGHRS and CDR2 YFSETQ. The CDR3 is 15 amino acids. Trimming took 4 bases from V and 4 from J; bases not matched to a gene: 5.

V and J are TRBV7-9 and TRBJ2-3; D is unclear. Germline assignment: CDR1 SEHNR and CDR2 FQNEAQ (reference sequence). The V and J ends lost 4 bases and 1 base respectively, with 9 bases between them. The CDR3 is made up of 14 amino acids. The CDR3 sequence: CASSSSRGTDTQYF. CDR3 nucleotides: TGTGCCAGCAGCTCTTCACGGGGCACAGATACGCAGTATTTT.

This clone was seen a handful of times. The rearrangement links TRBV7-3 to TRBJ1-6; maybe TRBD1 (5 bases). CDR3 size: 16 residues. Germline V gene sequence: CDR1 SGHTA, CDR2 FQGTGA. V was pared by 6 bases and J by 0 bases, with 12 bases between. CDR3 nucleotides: TGTGCCAGCAGACAGCAGGGTAGCTCCTATAATTCACCCCTCCACTTT. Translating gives CASRQQGSSYNSPLHF.

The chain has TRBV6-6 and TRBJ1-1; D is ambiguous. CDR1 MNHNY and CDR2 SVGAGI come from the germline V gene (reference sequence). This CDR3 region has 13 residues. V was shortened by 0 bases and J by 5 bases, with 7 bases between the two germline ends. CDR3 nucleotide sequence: TGTGCCAGCAGTTACTCTGGCGGGACTGAAGCTTTCTTT. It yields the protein CASSYSGGTEAFF.

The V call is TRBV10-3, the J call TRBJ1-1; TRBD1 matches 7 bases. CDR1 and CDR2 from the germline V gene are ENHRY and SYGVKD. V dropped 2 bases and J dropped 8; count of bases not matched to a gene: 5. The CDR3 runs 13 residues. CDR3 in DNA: TGTGCCATCAGTGAGGCGGACAGGTCGGAAGCTTTCTTT. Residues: CAISEADRSEAFF.

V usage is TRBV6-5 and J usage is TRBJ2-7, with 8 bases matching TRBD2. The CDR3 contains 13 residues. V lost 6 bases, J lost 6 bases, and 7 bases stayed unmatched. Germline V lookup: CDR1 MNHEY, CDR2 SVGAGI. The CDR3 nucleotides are TGTGCCAGCAGCGGGGGGGGGCGGCGCGAGCAGTACTTC. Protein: CASSGGGRREQYF.

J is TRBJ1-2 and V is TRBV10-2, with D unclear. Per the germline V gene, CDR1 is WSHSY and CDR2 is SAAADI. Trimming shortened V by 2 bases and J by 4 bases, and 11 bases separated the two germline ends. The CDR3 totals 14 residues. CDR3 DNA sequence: TGCGCCAGCAGTGAGGGACTCGACGGCTATGGCTACACCTTC. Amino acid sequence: CASSEGLDGYGYTF.

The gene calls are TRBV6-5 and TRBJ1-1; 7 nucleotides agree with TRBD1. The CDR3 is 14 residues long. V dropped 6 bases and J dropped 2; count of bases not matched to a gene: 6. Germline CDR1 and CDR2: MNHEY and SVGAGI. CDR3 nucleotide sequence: TGTGCCAGCAGGAAAGGGACAGCTAACACTGAAGCTTTCTTT. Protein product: CASRKGTANTEAFF.

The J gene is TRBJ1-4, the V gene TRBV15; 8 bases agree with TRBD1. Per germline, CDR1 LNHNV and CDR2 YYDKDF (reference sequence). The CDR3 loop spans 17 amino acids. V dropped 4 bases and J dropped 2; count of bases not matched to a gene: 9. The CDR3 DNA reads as TGTGCCACCAGCACTCGGACAGGGATGGGCACTAATGAAAAACTGTTTTTT. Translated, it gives CATSTRTGMGTNEKLFF. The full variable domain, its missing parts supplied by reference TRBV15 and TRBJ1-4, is DAMVIQNPRYQVTQFGKPVTLSCSQTLNHNVMYWYQQKSSQAPKLLFHYYDKDFNNEADTPDNFQSRRPNTSFCFLDIRSPGLGDTAMYLCATSTRTGMGTNEKLFFGSGTQLSVL.

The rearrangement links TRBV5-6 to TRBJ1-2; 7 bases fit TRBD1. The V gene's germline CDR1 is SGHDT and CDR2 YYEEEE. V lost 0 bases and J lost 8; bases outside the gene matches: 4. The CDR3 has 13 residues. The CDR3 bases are TGTGCCAGCAGCTTGGCCACAGGGGAAGGCTACACCTTC. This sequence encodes CASSLATGEGYTF.